Below are 21 T cell receptor beta chains sequenced from a single sample in a study of cytomegalovirus exposure and HLA in healthy donors (dated by TCRdb to 2016 to 2017). Library creation used the immunoSEQ multiplex PCR assay. For the multiplex PCR, a mixture combining 60 forward primers for TCR Vbeta segments and 13 reverse primers for TCR Jbeta segments was used. TCRdb provides this immuneACCESS table in a form limited to in-frame rearrangements. Some clones are lacking; in checked studies, under half of them reflect an unresolved V gene, and why the rest are absent is not known. This sample's listing comprises about 200,000 clones. The ten largest clones take up about 6.5% of the sample. Sequencing input: PBMCs. The receptors were sampled from a man in his thirties or forties in good health and CMV-seronegative.

Written as DNA, the CDR3 is TGCGCCAGCAGCTTGGGGGTAGGGGGCACAGTGACCCAGTACTTC. This sequence encodes CASSLGVGGTVTQYF. V is TRBV5-1 and J is TRBJ2-5; 7 bases line up with TRBD1. CDR3 length equals 15 residues. Germline-derived CDR1 and CDR2 are SGHRS and YFSETQ. V shed 0 bases and J 7 bases; nucleotides not matched to a gene: 9. The variable domain in full, completed from reference TRBV5-1 and TRBJ2-5, reads KAGVTQTPRYLIKTRGQQVTLSCSPISGHRSVSWYQQTPGQGLQFLFEYFSETQRNKGNFPGRFSGRQFSNSRSEMNVSTLELGDSALYLCASSLGVGGTVTQYFGPGTRLLVL.

V and J are TRBV15 and TRBJ1-5; no clear D. Germline CDR1 and CDR2: LNHNV and YYDKDF (reference sequence). This CDR3 has 13 residues. Trimming took 3 bases from V and 5 from J, leaving 8 bases between them. CDR3 residues: CATSSRHDQPQHF. CDR3 nucleotide sequence: TGTGCCACCAGCAGTCGACATGATCAGCCCCAGCATTTT.

As DNA, the CDR3 is TGCGCCAGCAGGGGAGCGGGACAGGGGGCGTTTAATGAAAAACTGTTTTTT. Protein: CASRGAGQGAFNEKLFF. This chain joins TRBV10-1 and TRBJ1-4; 12 nucleotides line up with TRBD1. Germline assignment: CDR1 WNHNN and CDR2 SYGVQD (reference sequence). The CDR3 length is 17 residues. After removal of 6 bases from V and 4 bases from J, the junction contained 9 bases not matched to a gene.

The chain carries TRBV4-3 and TRBJ2-3, with TRBD2 matching over 11 bases. V shed 0 bases and J 3 bases; nucleotides not matched to a gene: 2. This CDR3 has 16 residues. CDR1 is LGHNA and CDR2 is YSLEER in the germline V gene. CDR3: CASSQEGTSGTDTQYF. The CDR3 region has the DNA TGCGCCAGCAGCCAAGAGGGGACTAGCGGAACAGATACGCAGTATTTT.

V is TRBV9 and J is TRBJ1-5; the match to TRBD1 covers 7 bases. CDR3 size: 15 residues. Per the germline V gene, CDR1 is SGDLS and CDR2 is YYNGEE. Unmatched junction bases numbered 6, after V lost 0 bases and J lost 6 bases. This CDR3 is CASSVAGQVGQPQHF. The CDR3 DNA sequence: TGTGCCAGCAGCGTAGCCGGACAGGTGGGTCAGCCCCAGCATTTT.

Remarks on this clone: Different DNA sequences within this sample yield the same CDR3. V usage is TRBV5-4 and J usage is TRBJ2-3; 8 bases match TRBD1. Germline lookup yields CDR1 SGHNT and CDR2 YYREEE (reference sequence). The length of the CDR3 is 15 residues. V shed 5 bases, J shed 6 bases, and the junction held 11 bases outside the gene matches. The CDR3 sequence: CASSLEDRVSDTQYF. In DNA form, the CDR3 reads TGTGCCAGCAGTCTGGAGGACAGGGTGTCGGATACGCAGTATTTT.

The chain carries TRBV29-1 and TRBJ1-2; 11 positions match TRBD1. This CDR3 spans 14 amino acids. The junction had 6 bases not matched to a gene; V was cut back by 5 bases and J by 4 bases. The germline V gene encodes CDR1 SQVTM and CDR2 ANQGSEA. CDR3 loop: CSVRDRGVGYGYTF. CDR3 nucleotides: TGCAGCGTTAGGGACAGGGGGGTCGGCTATGGCTACACCTTC.

As DNA, the CDR3 is TGTGCCTGGAGTAAAACTAGCGGGGGTGCAGATACGCAGTATTTT. It yields the protein CAWSKTSGGADTQYF. V usage is TRBV30 and J usage is TRBJ2-3, with 11 bases that match TRBD2. The CDR3 consists of 15 residues. Germline V gives CDR1 GTSNPN, CDR2 SVGIG (reference sequence). Trimming took 2 bases from V and 4 from J; bases not matched to a gene: 5. Full variable domain (remainder filled in from reference TRBV30 and TRBJ2-3): SQTIHQWPATLVQPVGSPLSLECTVEGTSNPNLYWYRQAAGRGLQLLFYSVGIGQISSEVPQNLSASRPQDRQFILSSKKLLLSDSGFYLCAWSKTSGGADTQYFGPGTRLTVL.

V is TRBV2 and J is TRBJ2-7; possible D gene TRBD2, 6 bases. The CDR3 has 15 residues. The V end was cut by 2 bases, the J end by 1 base, with 12 bases between. CDR1 and CDR2 from the germline V gene are SNHLY and FYNNEI. The CDR3 DNA follows: TGTGCCAGCAGTGAACCGGCAGGGAGGTCCTACGAGCAGTACTTC. As protein: CASSEPAGRSYEQYF.

The genes are TRBV7-2 and TRBJ1-5, with D unresolved. The V and J ends lost 5 bases and 6 bases respectively, with 8 bases between them. In germline, CDR1 is SGHTA, CDR2 FQGNSA. This CDR3 has 12 amino acids. The CDR3, as DNA: TGTGCCAGCAGCCCGCGGGGTCAGCCCCAGCATTTT. This translates into CASSPRGQPQHF.

The V and J genes are TRBV6-5 and TRBJ2-5; D unresolved. CDR3 length: 14 amino acids. V shed 0 bases and J shed 1 base, with 6 bases lying between them. Germline V gene sequence: CDR1 MNHEY, CDR2 SVGAGI. CDR3 sequence: CASSYSQVQETQYF. The CDR3 DNA is TGTGCCAGCAGTTACTCACAAGTCCAAGAGACCCAGTACTTC.

The chain uses TRBV4-3 and TRBJ2-6; D call uncertain. Trimming removed 3 bases from V and 0 bases from J, with 9 bases in between. CDR1 is LGHNA and CDR2 is YSLEER in the germline V gene. The CDR3 covers 16 residues. The CDR3 DNA reads TGCGCCAGCAGCCAGGAGATAAGCTCTGGGGCCAACGTCCTGACTTTC. Amino acids: CASSQEISSGANVLTF.

V is TRBV7-9 and J is TRBJ2-1; 9 bases map to TRBD2. The CDR3 length is 16 residues. Germline CDR1 SEHNR, CDR2 FQNEAQ (reference sequence). Losses at the gene ends were 5 bases for V and 10 bases for J; bases not matched to a gene: 15. CDR3 coding DNA: TGTGCCAGCAGCAAACAGGGGACGGTAGCGGGAGACGAGCAGTTCTTC. Translating it yields CASSKQGTVAGDEQFF.

This chain links TRBV28 with TRBJ2-2; D may be TRBD1 (5 bases). The CDR3 has 13 residues. Germline V gives CDR1 MDHEN, CDR2 SYDVKM. V was pared by 8 bases and J by 5 bases, with 12 bases between. The CDR3 DNA sequence: TGTGCCAGCTGTGACAGCAGGACCGGGGAGCTGTTTTTT. Translated: CASCDSRTGELFF.

The chain is built from TRBV9 and TRBJ2-1; 7 bases align to TRBD1. Germline CDR1 is SGDLS and CDR2 is YYNGEE. The CDR3 length is 15 residues. After removal of 0 bases from V and 4 bases from J, the junction contained 4 bases not matched to a gene. CDR3 amino acids: CASSVGTGKYNEQFF. The CDR3 DNA reads as TGTGCCAGCAGCGTAGGGACAGGCAAATACAATGAGCAGTTCTTC.

This sequence joins TRBV25-1 and TRBJ2-5; D gene uncertain. The ends were cut back, 0 bases at V and 4 bases at J, with 3 bases in the middle. This CDR3 region has 12 residues. Germline CDR1 is MGHDK and CDR2 is SYGVNS. CDR3 residues: CASSEYRETQYF. The CDR3 nucleotides are TGTGCCAGCAGTGAATATAGAGAGACCCAGTACTTC.

The rearrangement joins TRBV19 to TRBJ2-2, with 10 bases matching TRBD2. V lost 3 bases and J lost 7; bases outside the gene matches: 14. The CDR3 has 18 residues. The germline gives CDR1 LNHDA, CDR2 SQIVND (reference sequence). The CDR3 spells CASSIPPSGSWRVGELFF. The CDR3 nucleotides read TGTGCCAGTAGTATCCCCCCTAGCGGGAGTTGGCGGGTCGGGGAGCTGTTTTTT.

This chain links TRBV11-3 with TRBJ2-5; tentatively, D is TRBD2 (6 bases). Germline V gene lookup returns CDR1 SGHNT and CDR2 YENEEA. CDR3 size: 14 residues. Trimming left V 4 bases short and J 1 base short, with 10 bases between. The chain's CDR3 is CASSSGLPQETQYF. The CDR3 DNA is TGTGCCAGCAGCTCGGGACTTCCCCAAGAGACCCAGTACTTC.

This chain uses TRBV5-1 with TRBJ2-7; D ambiguous. The germline V and J ends were trimmed by 0 bases and 8 bases, with 18 bases remaining between them. The germline gives CDR1 SGHRS, CDR2 YFSETQ. CDR3 length: 15 amino acids. The CDR3 protein is CASSLDGFGEVKQYF. The CDR3 bases are TGCGCCAGCAGCTTGGACGGATTCGGTGAGGTGAAGCAGTACTTC.

The chain joins TRBV5-1 to TRBJ1-2; 7 bases fit TRBD1. The CDR3 runs 12 residues. Germline V gives CDR1 SGHRS, CDR2 YFSETQ. V trimming: 4 bases; J trimming: 8 bases; junction bases outside the gene matches: 5. The CDR3 here is CASSPDRSGYTF. The CDR3 nucleotides read TGCGCCAGCAGCCCGGACAGGTCGGGCTACACCTTC.

V gene TRBV10-3 combines with J gene TRBJ2-7; 10 positions match TRBD1. The germline gives CDR1 ENHRY, CDR2 SYGVKD. This CDR3 comprises 14 residues. V gave up 6 bases and J gave up 7 bases; unmatched junction bases: 9. The CDR3 DNA reads TGTGCCATCAGGGGGACAGGGGTCGGTAGAGAGCAGTACTTC. Its translation is CAIRGTGVGREQYF.